This paragraph covers one T cell receptor beta chain sequence. Its target antigen remains unknown. The library was made by 5' RACE. Each TCR library was prepared from about 4,000 ng of total RNA. cDNA was synthesized with SMARTScribe reverse transcriptase in eight separate reactions per sample. During cDNA synthesis, template switching introduced unique molecular identifiers that contained a 6-nucleotide sample barcode. TCRalpha and TCRbeta cDNA was amplified by two nested PCRs of around 15 and 9 cycles, with bead purification after each PCR. Before amplification, the cDNA was both treated with uracil DNA-glycosylase and purified with the QIAquick PCR purification kit. The second PCR added Illumina TruSeq-compatible adapters along with sample-specific barcodes. TapeStation and Qubit were used to check library quality and concentration, and 4 to 6 ng of each library went into the pool. Sequencing of pooled libraries was carried out on an Illumina HiSeq2500 single-index Rapid Run using 2 x 100 bp reads and custom sequencing primers. On the authors' methods: MiGEC version 1.2.6 was used for UMI-based consensus assembly to correct PCR and sequencing errors. MiXCR version 2.1.1 was used to carry out V(D)J alignment, clonotype assembly and CDR3 extraction. Normalisation of gene usage, clonotype sharing and MAIT/NKT TCR abundance was achieved by analysing the top 1000, 10 000 and 20 000 clonotypes per sample. Diversity was computed as the inverse Simpson index with the vegan R package after downsampling to 27 000 UMIs. Paired Mann-Whitney U tests were applied to discordant twin pairs, with Benjamini-Hochberg correction for multiple testing. TCRdb reprocessed the raw reads; every CDR3 protein sequence is a single record, and DNA is not supplied. TCRdb's processing, not the authors' own work, is the source of the V and J calls. This sample's table contains approximately 400,000 distinct CDR3 sequences. The top ten clonotypes cover more than 2% of the sample.

From each donor, an approximately 2.5 ml peripheral blood sample was drawn into PAXgene tubes and stored at -80 degrees C. Total RNA was isolated from whole blood with the PAXgene blood miRNA kit on an automated QIAcube, without T cell sorting. Deep TCRalpha and TCRbeta repertoire profiling with unique molecular barcoding was performed on peripheral blood of monozygotic twin pairs concordant or discordant for inflammatory bowel disease. Smoking habits were recorded for all twin pairs, and individuals were classified as current, former or never smokers. The germline V gene encodes CDR1 LGHDT and CDR2 YNNKEL (reference sequence). Inclusive of the bounding cysteine and phenylalanine, the CDR3 is 15 residues long. The protein alone is recorded here. The data derive from a study of monozygotic twins with inflammatory bowel disease (dated by TCRdb to the late 2010s). With respect to the entire study: In total, around 28 monozygotic twin pairs made up the full study: 19 Danish pairs, all IBD-discordant, plus nine German pairs, of which four were IBD-concordant and five were IBD-discordant. Within discordant pairs, disease-associated traits were sought mainly by comparing IBD patients with their genetically identical healthy co-twins. Each individual had, on average, about 151 000 unique TCRalpha sequences and 181 000 unique TCRbeta sequences available for analysis. The paper's findings and limits, for the study overall: A decrease in TCRbeta repertoire diversity, as measured by inverse Simpson index, was observed in IBD patients compared with their healthy co-twins. Compared with healthy twins, IBD patients had fewer clonotypes in common with other individuals, a difference most pronounced in patients showing signs of disease activity. Different T cell subtypes could not be distinguished in the analysis. The results gave no support for a single strong signal or clonotype linked to IBD. Repertoire similarity did not differ between concordant and discordant twins, possibly due to limited statistical power. Because patients received different immunosuppressive treatments, the repertoires may have picked up extra background noise and variability between individuals.

Sequenced material: blood. This TCR was sampled from a human donor with ulcerative colitis or Crohn's disease, or a healthy co-twin of an affected twin (not recorded which). The sequence joins TRBV3-1 to TRBJ2-1; the D gene TCRdb calls, TRBD1, cannot be checked with no DNA. The CDR3: CASTRDPSSYNEQFF.